The rows below give T cell receptor beta chains drawn from one sample of a study of blood T cell repertoires in COVID-19. The data were produced by immunoSEQ multiplex PCR, yet TCRdb's version contains in-frame clones alone and is incomplete. The sample consists of 250,000 to 300,000 clones, just under 90% of them appearing once. Sequencing was performed on peripheral blood. Every receptor here comes from a woman aged 25-40 years with COVID-19, enrolled during active disease. Both conserved end residues are part of each CDR3.

j_gene	v_gene	CDR3aa
TRBJ1-3	TRBV4-2	CASSPKQKSSGNTIYF
TRBJ2-1	TRBV11-3	CASSFRRYNEQFF
TRBJ2-7	TRBV14	CASSQARVTGEQYF
TRBJ1-5	TRBV27	CASSHHRDLYSNQPQHF
TRBJ2-3	TRBV7-9	CASSSRDTREKQYF
TRBJ1-2	TRBV5-1	CASSSMDREGYTF
TRBJ1-2	TRBV6-5	CASSSSGGIYGYTF
TRBJ1-6	TRBV2	CASSVQGPANSPLHF
TRBJ1-4	TRBV29-1	CSVRGVLKEKLFF
TRBJ2-3	TRBV27	CASSSYRAPEEADTQYF
TRBJ2-3	TRBV4-1	CASSQVNVYGETDTQYF
TRBJ1-2	TRBV27	CASRTGGNGYTF
TRBJ1-2	TRBV6-2/TRBV6-3	CASSSTFGYTF
TRBJ2-2	TRBV14	CASSLDLLNTGELFF
TRBJ1-1	TRBV18	CASSPTGGNTEAFF
TRBJ2-1	TRBV10-2	CASRRGGDEQFF
TRBJ2-1	TRBV6-4	CASSILAGGLNEQFF
TRBJ1-4	TRBV30	CAWNPGLYEKLFF
TRBJ1-2	TRBV19	CASSMWDKGYGYTF
TRBJ2-7	TRBV7-9	CASSIQQSSYEQYF
TRBJ1-1	TRBV5-1	CASGLGLVGTEAFF
TRBJ1-1	TRBV6-6	CASSSQAFEAFF
TRBJ2-3	TRBV11-3	CASSLDLRDMQYF
TRBJ2-1	TRBV7-2	CASSRTTGYNEQFF
TRBJ2-7	TRBV11-2	CASSLGPGGSRDEQYF
TRBJ1-1	TRBV24-1	CATSGTGGSEAFF
TRBJ2-3	TRBV28	CASSLLSPRGTDTQYF
TRBJ1-1	TRBV2	CASSFPGRGEAFF
TRBJ1-1	TRBV12-3/TRBV12-4	CASSRTVTTEAFF
TRBJ1-1	TRBV6-2/TRBV6-3	CASSSTKVNTEAFF
TRBJ1-2	TRBV10-2	CASTDTLTGTYGYTF
TRBJ1-3	TRBV27	CASSFRGREHTIYF
TRBJ1-6	TRBV14	CASSQTLGVSSPLHF
TRBJ1-2	TRBV5-1	CASSLDPEPNYGYTF
TRBJ1-1	TRBV28	CASSLNLYTEAFF
TRBJ1-1	TRBV7-6	CASTPRRGNTEAFF
TRBJ2-1	TRBV5-5	CASSLLDGDNEQFF
TRBJ1-1	TRBV24-1	CATSDTGTDEAFF
TRBJ1-6	TRBV6-5	CASRLDLRGPLHF
TRBJ1-3	TRBV2	CASTGLRSSGNTIYF
TRBJ1-1	TRBV10-1	CASSEYVESREAFF
TRBJ2-3	TRBV5-1	CASSSGRSTDTQYF
TRBJ1-1	TRBV4-1	CASSQERSTEAFF
TRBJ1-3	TRBV5-1	CASRPRGSGNTIYF
TRBJ2-1	TRBV9	CASSRGRNEQFF
TRBJ2-2	TRBV5-4	CASSLVSGGTGELFF
TRBJ2-7	TRBV7-2	CASSPDAGAYEQYF
TRBJ1-4	TRBV15	CATSPLGARANEKLFF
TRBJ1-5	TRBV19	CASSRDRGNQPQHF
TRBJ2-7	TRBV4-1	CASSQAVLSGYEQYF
TRBJ2-7	TRBV4-1	CASSQGRQGMAYEQYF